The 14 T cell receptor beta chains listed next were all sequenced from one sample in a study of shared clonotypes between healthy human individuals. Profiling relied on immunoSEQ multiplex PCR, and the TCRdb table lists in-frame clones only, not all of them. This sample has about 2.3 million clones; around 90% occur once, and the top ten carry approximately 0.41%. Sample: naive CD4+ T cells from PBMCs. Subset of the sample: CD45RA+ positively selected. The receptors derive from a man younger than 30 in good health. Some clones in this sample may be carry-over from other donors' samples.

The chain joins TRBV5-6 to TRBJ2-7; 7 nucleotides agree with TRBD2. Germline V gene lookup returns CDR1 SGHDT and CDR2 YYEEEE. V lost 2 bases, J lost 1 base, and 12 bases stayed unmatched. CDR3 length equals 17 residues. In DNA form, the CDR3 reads TGTGCCAGCAGCTTCGGGGGAGGGCCAATCGGTTCCTACGAGCAGTACTTC. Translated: CASSFGGGPIGSYEQYF.

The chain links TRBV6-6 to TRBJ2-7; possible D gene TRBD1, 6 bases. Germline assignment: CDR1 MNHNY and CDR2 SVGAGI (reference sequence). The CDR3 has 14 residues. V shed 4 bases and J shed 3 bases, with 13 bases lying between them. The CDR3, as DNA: TGTGCCAGCAGTTCACGGGACAACGGCTACGAGCAGTACTTC. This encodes CASSSRDNGYEQYF.

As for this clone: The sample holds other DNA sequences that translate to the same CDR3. The CDR3 spells CASSLGTGGGTEAFF. The CDR3 coding sequence is TGCGCCAGCAGCTTGGGGACAGGGGGCGGGACTGAAGCTTTCTTT. The V gene is TRBV5-1, the J gene TRBJ1-1, with TRBD1 matching over 11 bases. J gave up 5 bases and V 0 bases, and 3 bases lay outside the gene matches. The germline gives CDR1 SGHRS, CDR2 YFSETQ. CDR3 length equals 15 residues.

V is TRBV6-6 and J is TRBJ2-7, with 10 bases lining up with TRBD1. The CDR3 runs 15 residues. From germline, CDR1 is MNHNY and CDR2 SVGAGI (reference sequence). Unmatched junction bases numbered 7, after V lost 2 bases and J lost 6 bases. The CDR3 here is CASSYPTGGRGEQYF. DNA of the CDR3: TGTGCCAGCAGTTACCCGACAGGGGGCAGGGGCGAGCAGTACTTC.

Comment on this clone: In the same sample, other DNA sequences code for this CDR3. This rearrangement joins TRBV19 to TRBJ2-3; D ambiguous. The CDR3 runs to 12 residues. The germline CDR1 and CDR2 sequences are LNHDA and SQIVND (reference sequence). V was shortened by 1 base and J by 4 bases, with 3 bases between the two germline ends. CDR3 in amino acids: CASSIGPDTQYF. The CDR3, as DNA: TGTGCCAGTAGTATAGGCCCAGATACGCAGTATTTT.

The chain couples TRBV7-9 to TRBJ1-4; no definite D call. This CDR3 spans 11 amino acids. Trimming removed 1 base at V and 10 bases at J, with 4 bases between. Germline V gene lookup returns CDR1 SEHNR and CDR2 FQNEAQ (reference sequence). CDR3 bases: TGTGCCAGCAGCTTAGTAGGAAAACTGTTTTTT. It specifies CASSLVGKLFF.

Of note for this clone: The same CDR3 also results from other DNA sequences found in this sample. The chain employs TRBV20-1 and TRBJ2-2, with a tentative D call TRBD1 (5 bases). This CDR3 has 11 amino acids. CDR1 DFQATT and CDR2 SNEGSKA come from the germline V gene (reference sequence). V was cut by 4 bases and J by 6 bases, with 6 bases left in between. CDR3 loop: CSAMGPGELFF. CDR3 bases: TGCAGTGCTATGGGGCCCGGGGAGCTGTTTTTT.

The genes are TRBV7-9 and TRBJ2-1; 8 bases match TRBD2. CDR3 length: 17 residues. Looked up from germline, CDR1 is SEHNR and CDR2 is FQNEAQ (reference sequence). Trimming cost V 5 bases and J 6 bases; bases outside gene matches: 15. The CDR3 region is CASSPVGGALEGNEQFF. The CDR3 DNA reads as TGTGCCAGCAGCCCAGTCGGGGGGGCCCTGGAGGGCAATGAGCAGTTCTTC.

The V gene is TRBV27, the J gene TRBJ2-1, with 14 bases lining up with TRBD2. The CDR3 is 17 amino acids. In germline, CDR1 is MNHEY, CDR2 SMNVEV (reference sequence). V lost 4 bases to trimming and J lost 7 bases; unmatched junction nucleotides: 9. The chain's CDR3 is CASSSHGLAGGSNEQFF. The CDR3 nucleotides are TGTGCCAGCAGTTCCCACGGACTAGCGGGAGGCTCAAATGAGCAGTTCTTC.

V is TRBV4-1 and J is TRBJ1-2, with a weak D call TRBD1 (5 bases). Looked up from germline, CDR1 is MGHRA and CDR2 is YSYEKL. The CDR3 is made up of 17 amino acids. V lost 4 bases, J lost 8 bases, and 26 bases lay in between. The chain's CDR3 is CASSRRGAAESRRGYTF. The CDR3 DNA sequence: TGCGCCAGCAGCCGGCGCGGGGCCGCAGAGTCGAGGAGGGGCTACACCTTC.

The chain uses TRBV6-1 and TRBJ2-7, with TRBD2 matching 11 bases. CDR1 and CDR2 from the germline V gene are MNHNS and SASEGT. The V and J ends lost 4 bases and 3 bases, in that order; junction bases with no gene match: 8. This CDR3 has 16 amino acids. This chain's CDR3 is CASSGRMGLADYEQYF. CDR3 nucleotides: TGTGCCAGCAGTGGCAGGATGGGACTAGCGGACTACGAGCAGTACTTC.

CDR3 amino acids: CASSWGLAGLNEQFF. CDR3 coding DNA: TGTGCCAGCAGCTGGGGACTAGCGGGACTCAATGAGCAGTTCTTC. The chain carries TRBV5-4 and TRBJ2-1, with 13 bases aligning to TRBD2. The junction had 3 bases not matched to a gene; V was cut back by 3 bases and J by 6 bases. The germline CDR1 and CDR2 sequences are SGHNT and YYREEE (reference sequence). There are 15 residues in the CDR3.

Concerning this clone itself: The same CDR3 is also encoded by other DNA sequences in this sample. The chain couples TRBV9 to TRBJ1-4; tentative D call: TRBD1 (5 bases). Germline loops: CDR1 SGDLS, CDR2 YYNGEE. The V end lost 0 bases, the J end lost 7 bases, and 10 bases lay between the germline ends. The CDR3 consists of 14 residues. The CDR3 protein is CASSVGQGGEKLFF. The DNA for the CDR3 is TGTGCCAGCAGCGTAGGGCAGGGAGGTGAAAAACTGTTTTTT.

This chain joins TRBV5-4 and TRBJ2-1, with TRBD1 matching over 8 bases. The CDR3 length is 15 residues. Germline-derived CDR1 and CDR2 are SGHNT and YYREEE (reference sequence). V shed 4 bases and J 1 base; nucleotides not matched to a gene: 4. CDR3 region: CASSARTGSYNEQFF. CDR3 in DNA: TGTGCCAGCAGCGCAAGGACAGGGTCCTACAATGAGCAGTTCTTC.